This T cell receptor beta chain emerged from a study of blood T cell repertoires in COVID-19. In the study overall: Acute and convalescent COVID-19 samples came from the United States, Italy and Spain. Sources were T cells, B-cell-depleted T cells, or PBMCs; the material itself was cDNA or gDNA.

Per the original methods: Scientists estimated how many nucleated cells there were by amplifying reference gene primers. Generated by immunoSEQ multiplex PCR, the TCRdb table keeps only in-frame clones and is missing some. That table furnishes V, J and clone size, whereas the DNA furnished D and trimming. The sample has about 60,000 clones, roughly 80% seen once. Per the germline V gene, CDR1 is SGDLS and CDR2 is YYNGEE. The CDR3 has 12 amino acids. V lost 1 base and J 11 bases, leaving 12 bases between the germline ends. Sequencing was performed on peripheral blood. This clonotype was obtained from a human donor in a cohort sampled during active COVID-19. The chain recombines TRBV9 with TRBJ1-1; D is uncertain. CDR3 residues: CASSVSGIGAFF. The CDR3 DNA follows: TGTGCCAGCAGCGTATCGGGTATTGGCGCTTTCTTT.